The clone carrying this T cell receptor beta chain appeared a few times. Antigen: not known. This record belongs to a study of CD8+ T cells in alopecia areata. Study overall: Each day, treated patients took oral tofacitinib twice, at 5 to 10 mg per dose. Study observations and caveats: One nonresponder makes the tie between baseline CD8+ expansion and response uncertain. Numerous expanded lesional clones remained in scalp and blood during tofacitinib.

RNA was extracted and reverse transcribed into cDNA as the sequencing template. Sequenced by immunoSEQ multiplex PCR; TCRdb stores in-frame clones only, minus some. The sample has roughly 200,000 clones; about 53% are singletons. The CDR3 consists of 13 residues. Germline V gene sequence: CDR1 SQVTM, CDR2 ANQGSEA. The V end lost 6 bases, the J end lost 4 bases, and 16 bases lay between the germline ends. Treatment described: oral pan-JAK inhibitor, 5-10 mg twice daily. Individuals with alopecia areata gave both lesional scalp punch biopsies and peripheral blood for collection. The sample here was CD8+ T cells sorted from blood, taken at week 24, from a patient treated with tofacitinib. V and J are TRBV29-1 and TRBJ2-7, with D maybe TRBD2 (5 bases). The sequence was obtained from a human donor with alopecia areata. Written as DNA, the CDR3 is TGCAGCGTCCCAGGAACGTCGGGGTACGAGCAGTACTTC. It codes for CSVPGTSGYEQYF.